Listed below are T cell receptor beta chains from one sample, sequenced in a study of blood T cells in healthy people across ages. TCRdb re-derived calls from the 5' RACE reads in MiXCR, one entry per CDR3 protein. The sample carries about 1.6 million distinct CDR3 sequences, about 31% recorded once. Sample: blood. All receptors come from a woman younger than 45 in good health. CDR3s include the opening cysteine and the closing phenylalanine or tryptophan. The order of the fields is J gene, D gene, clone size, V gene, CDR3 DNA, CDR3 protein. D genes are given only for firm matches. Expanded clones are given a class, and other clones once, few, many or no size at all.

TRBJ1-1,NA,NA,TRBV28,TGTGCCAGCAGTTTATTGAGAGCAAACCTCGCCACTGAAGCTTTCTTT,CASSLLRANLATEAFF
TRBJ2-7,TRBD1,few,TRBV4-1,TGCGCCAGCAGCCAAGATGAAGGGACAGGGACTGACGAGCAGTACTTC,CASSQDEGTGTDEQYF
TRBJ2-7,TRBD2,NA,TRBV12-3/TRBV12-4,TGTGCCGCTGCCGGGACTAGCAGGTACGAGCAGTACTTC,CAAAGTSRYEQYF
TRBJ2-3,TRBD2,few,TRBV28,TGTGCCAGCAGTCCCATAGCGGGGCCAAGCACAGATACGCAGTATTTT,CASSPIAGPSTDTQYF
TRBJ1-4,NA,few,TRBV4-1,TGCGCCAGCAGCAACCTGGGGTCTGGGGAAAAACTGTTTTTT,CASSNLGSGEKLFF
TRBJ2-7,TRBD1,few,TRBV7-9,TGTGCCAGCAGCTTATCAGGGACAGCCTACTACGAGCAGTACTTC,CASSLSGTAYYEQYF
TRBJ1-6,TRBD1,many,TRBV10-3,TGTGCCATCAGTAACAGGGGGCGGAATTCACCCCTCCACTTT,CAISNRGRNSPLHF
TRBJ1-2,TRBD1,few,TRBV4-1,TGCGCCAGCAGCCACCGAGACAGGGTGGGAGACTATGGCTACACCTTC,CASSHRDRVGDYGYTF
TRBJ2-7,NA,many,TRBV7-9,TGTGCCAGCAGCTTAGGAGACCTGGGAGTTAGCTCCTACGAGCAGTACTTC,CASSLGDLGVSSYEQYF
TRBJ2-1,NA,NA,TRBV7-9,TGTGCCAGCAGCCATATGGCCAATGAGCAGTTCTTC,CASSHMANEQFF
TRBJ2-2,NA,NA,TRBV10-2,TGCGCCAGCAGCCCACAGGGACCGAACACCGGGGAGCTGTTTTTT,CASSPQGPNTGELFF